The entry that follows covers one T cell receptor (beta chain) sequence. The clone's antigen remains unknown. Per-nucleotide qualities are absent, and no much larger clonotype sits a single base away. The data derive from a study of cytomegalovirus exposure and HLA in healthy donors (dated by TCRdb to 2016 to 2017). Study-wide context: An earlier analysis of 587 of the donors reported under 300 Gb of sequence data and 117 million unique TCR beta sequences obtained from approximately 180 million T cells. Roughly 300 gigabases of sequencing data and tens of millions of unique TCR sequences were included in an early release covering several hundred HLA-typed donors. Of the roughly 390 genotyped donors, 65% to 90% were placed in the genetic ancestry cluster associated with self-reported Caucasian donors. The study aimed to test whether cataloging public T cell receptors could reveal signatures of past pathogen exposure. The study used immunosequencing to profile the T cell repertoires of approximately 640 subjects and linked those repertoires to cytomegalovirus serostatus. A separate validation cohort of approximately 130 different subjects was used in addition to the approximately 610-subject first cohort. High-throughput TCR immunosequencing, statistical association of individual TCRs with disease status, and machine learning were combined to predict cytomegalovirus infection status. In a later analysis, previously published TCR beta repertoires from 500 to 750 donors were re-analyzed and high-resolution HLA genotyping was added so that TCR occurrence patterns could be studied. Rather than drawing on any new phenotypic data, the later analysis identified candidate immune exposures from TCR beta sequences and the way those sequences occurred across donors. To decide whether each TCR beta V gene segment behaved as functional or pseudogenic, an earlier analysis of approximately 590 of the donors relied on high-throughput TCR beta sequencing. Donor age, sex, ethnicity and CMV serostatus were compiled alongside the repertoire data. Genome-wide SNP genotypes for about 60% of the roughly 700 donors were used in a later genetic analysis, which treated that subset as a discovery cohort. All discovery cohort repertoires had been generated on a single sequencing platform. HLA typing included class I and class II loci at four-digit resolution. The number of typed donors differed by locus: roughly 629-640 for A, B, C, DRB1 and DQB1; some 500 for DQA1; around 580 for DPA1; and around 450 for DPB1. Roughly 5 DR-DQ haplotypes were handled as single units for association and clustering, since linkage in the cohort was strong. Across approximately 420 genotyped donors of the cohort, an average of roughly 250,000 unique TCR beta nucleotide sequences per donor were sequenced, and 15% to 20% of those sequences were non-productive.

Paper-wide results and their limitations: The cohort was sequenced for TCR beta chains only, and without alpha or paired-chain data the features that could be detected were limited. Most CMV-associated TCR beta chains appeared to be HLA-restricted in a later analysis, and the HLA associations seemed to be driven largely by CMV exposure. At a false discovery rate of 0.05, a later analysis linked fewer than 20,000 TCR beta sequences to specific HLA alleles. Immune exposure information for the cohort was limited to CMV serostatus. In the study, approximately 160 TCR beta chains were listed as associated with cytomegalovirus. Because the 87-base-pair reads could not distinguish some IMGT-functional V segments, including TRBV6-2 and TRBV6-3, those segments were excluded. A later analysis found that HLA-associated TCR beta chains were more clonally expanded and had lower generation probabilities than equally common non-associated chains. Linkage disequilibrium might explain the correlated functional status among segregating V segments, but an unknown experimental factor could not be ruled out. A later genetic analysis reported fewer N-insertions in productive TCRs among donors in an Asian-associated ancestry cluster than the approximately 670-donor mean. Roughly uniform sequencing depth across donors was assumed in presence/absence analyses, although this assumption may not hold. A further reported finding was that TCR beta sequences accurately predicted the HLA-A and HLA-B alleles for most subjects in the first cohort. A cluster of highly shared sequence variants was judged likely to be a technical artifact of the sequencing pipeline. A few of the identified cytomegalovirus-associated TCR beta chains were confirmed in vitro to be specific for cytomegalovirus antigens. Because counts were too low, 15 to 20 rarely observed V segments, including chromosome 9 orphons, were excluded from the earlier analysis of several hundred of the donors. Across donors, most TCR sequences were observed very rarely, whereas some public TCRs were present in many individuals. Several of the top co-occurrence clusters appeared to be linked to parvovirus B19, influenza, CMV and Epstein-Barr virus, according to a later analysis. When HLA alleles, especially DR and DQ, strongly co-occurred, TCR associations were difficult to assign to individual alleles. According to the authors, the approach could potentially be generalized to other disease states and immunological phenotypes. A later analysis found that TCR association rates varied across HLA loci, with DRB1 alleles showing the most associated TCRs and HLA-C alleles the fewest. V-gene and J-gene trimming of TCR beta chains was associated with a missense DCLRE1C variant in a later genetic analysis, and the association was replicated in an independent cohort. Because HLA typing was missing for some donors at each locus, association tests included only the typed subset. The classifier was reported to diagnose cytomegalovirus status with high specificity and sensitivity in both the original cohort and the validation cohort. In an earlier analysis of 500 to 650 of the donors, most TCR beta V segments appeared in productive rearrangements about 90% or about 30% of the time, broadly matching IMGT annotations.

Library generation was performed with the immunoSEQ multiplex PCR assay. For the multiplex PCR, a mixture combining 60 forward primers for TCR Vbeta segments and 13 reverse primers for TCR Jbeta segments was used. A multiplex PCR assay on genomic DNA amplified the CDR3 region of rearranged TCR beta genes. The Illumina HiSeq System was used to sequence the amplified TCR beta libraries as 87-base-pair reads. In the paper's pipeline: A later analysis tallied 75 million to 95 million unique TCR beta chains across the 700 or so repertoires, and approximately 11 million of those chains were shared by two or more donors. To remove PCR and sequencing errors, raw reads were error-corrected and collapsed into unique sequences using a nearest-neighbor algorithm that merged closely related sequences. CDR3 sequences were aligned to IMGT reference sequences to assign V, D and J gene segments. For a sequence to be retained, a match of at least six nucleotides to both a V gene segment and a J gene segment was required. A rearrangement was called productive if the CDR3 had no stop codons and remained in frame with V and J, and every other rearrangement was called non-productive. Following IMGT convention, CDR3 was defined as the stretch from the second conserved V-encoded cysteine up to the conserved J-encoded phenylalanine. In an earlier analysis of approximately 500 of the donors, sequences lacking an unambiguous match to a single V gene segment were excluded. An earlier analysis of 587 of the donors classified V segments as functional when productive rearrangements were above 56.7% and as segregating when the standard deviation between donors was above 5%. A statistical classification framework was developed to diagnose cytomegalovirus status using the catalog of TCR beta chain sequences. In a later analysis, V and J genes were assigned by comparing TCR nucleotide sequences against IMGT/GENE-DB human TR gene sequences. Using the TCRdist pipeline, a later analysis assigned CDR3 sequences along with most-parsimonious VDJ recombination scenarios. In a later analysis, every TCR beta chain was defined by the combination of its CDR3 amino acid sequence and its V-gene family, and reads without a unique V-gene family were dropped. To address suspected cross-contamination and a sequencing artifact, a later analysis removed a few hundred highly shared, low-generation-probability nucleotide sequences. In a later analysis, a clonal expansion index was calculated for each public chain from normalized within-repertoire ranks of inferred template counts. Generation probabilities in a later analysis came from a VDJ recombination model fitted to out-of-frame rearrangements, and those results were checked against IGoR. A later analysis scored TCR-TCR, TCR-HLA and TCR-CMV co-occurrence with hypergeometric tests, applying a repertoire-size bias correction to TCR pairs. In a later analysis, false discovery rates were estimated by permuting HLA or CMV assignments 20 times. A later analysis grouped co-occurring TCRs with DBSCAN, adding TCRdist sequence similarity when clustering within HLA-allele-positive subsets. Co-occurrence clustering excluded repertoires with fewer than 30,000 or more than 120,000 public chains, plus five with anomalous nucleotide sharing. TCRdb re-hosts the immuneACCESS table, in-frame sequences only. Its copies lack some clones; in the studies checked, an unresolved V gene accounts for under half of them, and the cause for the rest is not known. V and J calls and clone size are as listed in that table; D and trimming were resolved from the DNA. The sample table holds about 180,000 clones, of which roughly 80% were seen once. The ten largest clones capture about 0.5% of the sample.

V is cut back by 8 bases and J by 5 bases, with 7 bases in the junction unmatched. The CDR3 contains 14 residues, cysteine and phenylalanine counted. Solely the CDR3 DNA is kept, with 42 bases framed from the first base. CDR1 and CDR2, looked up from the germline V gene, are WSHSY and SAAADI. The cohort consisted of 600 to 750 healthy bone marrow donors. All cohort members were sampled while nominally healthy, although unrecorded immune exposures were likely present. The donor tested CMV seronegative and was one of the 352 seronegative cohort members. A peripheral blood sample was provided by each donor, and peripheral blood mononuclear cells were used for TCR beta sequencing. Genomic DNA extraction from the blood cell samples was performed with the Qiagen DNeasy Blood Extraction Kit.

The sample consisted of PBMCs. This clonotype was obtained from a woman aged 45-60 years in good health and CMV-seronegative. Recombination connected TRBV10-2 to TRBJ2-3; 10 bases in between match TRBD2. The DNA sequence reads TGCGCCAGCGGGGTAGCGGGGGGTAAAGATACGCAGTATTTT. Its amino acids are CASGVAGGKDTQYF.